This T cell receptor beta chain was observed in a study of T cell changes during pregnancy in multiple sclerosis. The method was immunoSEQ multiplex PCR; TCRdb's version includes in-frame clones alone and lacks a portion of them. This table holds 81,000 or so clones, around 93% found once. The CDR3 totals 13 residues. With 2 bases clipped from V and 5 bases from J, the junction kept 3 bases outside the gene matches. Germline CDR1 and CDR2: MNHEY and SMNVEV (reference sequence). The receptor's source is a female donor in good health, serving as a control in a pregnancy study. Some clones in this sample may be carry-over from other donors' samples. The chain joins TRBV27 to TRBJ2-7, with 7 bases identical to TRBD2. The sample consisted of PBMCs, taken in the first trimester of pregnancy. CDR3 amino acids: CASSLAGTNEQYF. DNA of the CDR3: TGTGCCAGCAGTTTAGCCGGGACTAACGAGCAGTACTTC.